A selection of T cell receptor beta chains follows, all from one sample in a study of technical replicates of blood from a few donors. Measured with immunoSEQ multiplex PCR; TCRdb has only the in-frame clones, and not every one. Among over 60,000 clones listed, roughly 93% were seen once. Sequencing was performed on T cells isolated from PBMCs. These receptors were collected from a human donor in good health. CDR3s include the opening cysteine and the closing phenylalanine or tryptophan.

V gene: TRBV4-2
J gene: TRBJ2-5
CDR3 protein: CASSQGVDRGETQYF

V gene: TRBV29-1
J gene: TRBJ1-1
CDR3 protein: CSVGIQGQPEAFF

V gene: TRBV5-1
J gene: TRBJ2-7
CDR3 protein: CASSPRVAGVEQYF

V gene: TRBV19
J gene: TRBJ2-3
CDR3 protein: CASSTSGGPDTQYF

V gene: TRBV11-3
J gene: TRBJ2-1
CDR3 protein: CASSLGQGGNYNEQFF

V gene: TRBV11-3
J gene: TRBJ2-1
CDR3 protein: CASSLGRTAYNEQFF

V gene: TRBV18
J gene: TRBJ2-5
CDR3 protein: CASSPVLGRETQYF

V gene: TRBV7-9
J gene: TRBJ2-6
CDR3 protein: CASSLAARSGANVLTF

V gene: TRBV12-2
J gene: TRBJ2-7
CDR3 protein: CASRPHTGNEQYF

V gene: TRBV19
J gene: TRBJ2-1
CDR3 protein: CASSILVGVNEQFF

V gene: TRBV10-1
J gene: TRBJ1-1
CDR3 protein: CASSFDRGPEAFF

V gene: TRBV5-6
J gene: TRBJ2-5
CDR3 protein: CASSLPGLAGVETQYF

V gene: TRBV4-1
J gene: TRBJ1-2
CDR3 protein: CASSQVGAQLGYTF

V gene: TRBV2
J gene: TRBJ1-2
CDR3 protein: CASSDSNYGYTF

V gene: TRBV30
J gene: TRBJ1-1
CDR3 protein: CASDRGPSMNTEAFF

V gene: TRBV21-1
J gene: TRBJ2-7
CDR3 protein: CASSNQGAEGYEQYF

V gene: TRBV5-1
J gene: TRBJ2-3
CDR3 protein: CASSREVLAGGGTDTQYF

V gene: TRBV5-1
J gene: TRBJ1-1
CDR3 protein: CASSLGQDTEAFF

V gene: TRBV30
J gene: TRBJ2-7
CDR3 protein: CAWSWTGGLGEQYF

V gene: TRBV13
J gene: TRBJ2-1
CDR3 protein: CASSFAPYGERSYNEQFF

V gene: TRBV28
J gene: TRBJ2-1
CDR3 protein: CASSTGQSNEQFF

V gene: TRBV6-5
J gene: TRBJ1-4
CDR3 protein: CASSQQGTNEKLFF

V gene: TRBV10-3
J gene: TRBJ1-4
CDR3 protein: CATSAAGGEEKLFF

V gene: TRBV11-2
J gene: TRBJ2-7
CDR3 protein: CASSFSRRDRVIHEQYF

V gene: TRBV9
J gene: TRBJ1-1
CDR3 protein: CASSVAEGARGGEAFF

V gene: TRBV5-4
J gene: TRBJ2-5
CDR3 protein: CATTRAGGGQETQYF

V gene: TRBV11-3
J gene: TRBJ2-7
CDR3 protein: CASSLQATEQYF

V gene: TRBV29-1
J gene: TRBJ2-5
CDR3 protein: CSVGYRGLGETQYF

V gene: TRBV6-1
J gene: TRBJ2-7
CDR3 protein: CASSFPTYEQYF

V gene: TRBV2
J gene: TRBJ2-1
CDR3 protein: CASSARAGTSVNEQFF

V gene: TRBV10-2
J gene: TRBJ2-7
CDR3 protein: CASSDQGVPYEQYF

V gene: TRBV9
J gene: TRBJ2-2
CDR3 protein: CASRGANTGELFF

V gene: TRBV29-1
J gene: TRBJ2-1
CDR3 protein: CSVETGVSSYNEQFF

V gene: TRBV7-9
J gene: TRBJ2-7
CDR3 protein: CASRWTDSSEQYF

V gene: TRBV11-1
J gene: TRBJ2-3
CDR3 protein: CASVPRSGAPTDTQYF

V gene: TRBV28
J gene: TRBJ1-2
CDR3 protein: CASLGRNLYGYTF

V gene: TRBV5-1
J gene: TRBJ2-3
CDR3 protein: CASRSSGLLTDTQYF

V gene: TRBV5-6
J gene: TRBJ2-3
CDR3 protein: CASSRSGLAGGADTQYF

V gene: TRBV2
J gene: TRBJ2-1
CDR3 protein: CASSFQGSSYNEQFF

V gene: TRBV4-1
J gene: TRBJ2-5
CDR3 protein: CASSQGSAVPAETQYF

V gene: TRBV2
J gene: TRBJ2-5
CDR3 protein: CASMTRTGVTETQYF

V gene: TRBV14
J gene: TRBJ2-7
CDR3 protein: CASSQGQVASGVPEQYF

V gene: TRBV10-1
J gene: TRBJ2-5
CDR3 protein: CASSETGGAKTQYF

V gene: TRBV18
J gene: TRBJ1-3
CDR3 protein: CASSPTATGSGNTIYF

V gene: TRBV6-4
J gene: TRBJ2-3
CDR3 protein: CASGMEAGGPDTQYF

V gene: TRBV2
J gene: TRBJ2-5
CDR3 protein: CASSGPGQDQETQYF

V gene: TRBV10-3
J gene: TRBJ2-7
CDR3 protein: CAISERFEQYF

V gene: TRBV2
J gene: TRBJ1-5
CDR3 protein: CASSVQSNQPQHF

V gene: TRBV6-4
J gene: TRBJ1-2
CDR3 protein: CASAPGGQRLANYGYTF

V gene: TRBV18
J gene: TRBJ1-1
CDR3 protein: CASSPRQGELNTEAFF

V gene: TRBV2
J gene: TRBJ2-7
CDR3 protein: CASSGSSYEQYF